What follows are 32 T cell receptor beta chains derived from one specimen sequenced in a study of radiotherapy plus CTLA-4 blockade in lung cancer. Here immunoSEQ multiplex PCR was the method, and the copy in TCRdb shows in-frame clones only, minus some. The sample includes roughly 66,000 clones, about four fifths of them seen just once. Here the sequenced sample was peripheral blood, taken from a patient treated with radiotherapy plus ipilimumab. These receptors were collected from a human donor with non-small cell lung cancer who had a partial response to radiotherapy plus ipilimumab.

The J gene is TRBJ2-5, the V gene TRBV19; 12 nucleotides align to TRBD2. Trimming removed 5 bases from V and 5 bases from J; junction bases left unmatched: 12. The CDR3 contains 17 residues. Looked up from germline, CDR1 is LNHDA and CDR2 is SQIVND (reference sequence). DNA of the CDR3: TGTGCCAGTAGTCACCCACGTGGACTAGCGGGAACTGAGACCCAGTACTTC. It codes for CASSHPRGLAGTETQYF.

This clone was observed a single time. V is TRBV19 and J is TRBJ2-2; 8 bases fit TRBD1. Trimming took 1 base from V and 6 from J; bases not matched to a gene: 10. This CDR3 is 17 amino acids long. Per germline, CDR1 LNHDA and CDR2 SQIVND (reference sequence). CDR3 DNA: TGTGCCAGTAGTATAGTAGCAGGGGACAGGTTATCCGGGGAGCTGTTTTTT. This gives the protein CASSIVAGDRLSGELFF.

V is TRBV5-5 and J is TRBJ2-7; 12 nucleotides align to TRBD1. Germline loops: CDR1 SGHKS, CDR2 YYEKEE (reference sequence). J gave up 6 bases and V 0 bases, and 4 bases lay outside the gene matches. The CDR3 is 15 amino acids. The DNA for the CDR3 is TGTGCCAGCAGCTTGGAGGGACAGGGGGCCGTCGAGCAGTACTTC. Residues: CASSLEGQGAVEQYF.

The chain uses TRBV27 and TRBJ2-7; TRBD1 matches 12 bases. The germline CDR1 and CDR2 sequences are MNHEY and SMNVEV (reference sequence). The junction had 9 bases not matched to a gene; V was cut back by 6 bases and J by 6 bases. The CDR3 contains 15 residues. CDR3 loop: CASSYRGTGGAEQYF. CDR3 nucleotides: TGTGCCAGCAGCTATAGGGGGACAGGGGGCGCCGAGCAGTACTTC.

Comment on this clone: Its ends do not fully match the called genes, so a read error is possible. This sequence joins TRBV5-1 and TRBJ2-5, with D possibly being TRBD2 (5 bases). The germline V gene has CDR1 SGHRS and CDR2 YFSETQ. There are 14 residues in the CDR3. This CDR3 is CASRLASGQETQYF. CDR3 bases: TGCGCCAGCAGGTTGGCCAGCGGACAAGAGACCCAGTACTTC.

The chain links TRBV28 to TRBJ1-3; weak D call: TRBD1 (5 bases). CDR3 size: 13 residues. Germline loops: CDR1 MDHEN, CDR2 SYDVKM. The V gene lost 5 bases and the J gene lost 3 bases, with 8 bases spanning the gap. The DNA for the CDR3 is TGTGCCAGCAGTGACAGCTTTGGAAACACCATATATTTT. This encodes CASSDSFGNTIYF.

The V call is TRBV9, the J call TRBJ2-1; 10 nucleotides align to TRBD2. Trimming at V came to 4 bases and at J to 0 bases, leaving 13 bases not matched to a gene. The CDR3 contains 19 residues. Germline V gives CDR1 SGDLS, CDR2 YYNGEE. CDR3 sequence reads: CASSSWGSGRFSSYNEQFF. CDR3 nucleotide sequence: TGTGCCAGCAGCTCCTGGGGTAGCGGGAGGTTCAGCTCCTACAATGAGCAGTTCTTC.

This clone appeared once. The chain carries TRBV28 and TRBJ2-1; TRBD1 matches 11 bases. This CDR3 spans 15 amino acids. V lost 6 bases, J lost 6 bases, and 7 bases stayed unmatched. Germline lookup yields CDR1 MDHEN and CDR2 SYDVKM. The CDR3: CASRESGTGGNEQFF. As DNA, the CDR3 is TGTGCCAGCAGGGAATCCGGGACAGGGGGCAATGAGCAGTTCTTC.

This sequence joins TRBV28 and TRBJ2-3, with D possibly being TRBD2 (6 bases). The CDR3 is made up of 15 amino acids. V lost 7 bases to trimming and J lost 4 bases, with 18 bases between them. Germline assignment: CDR1 MDHEN and CDR2 SYDVKM. This CDR3 is CASIQEGTGSDTQYF. The CDR3 bases are TGTGCCAGCATTCAGGAGGGAACGGGGTCAGATACGCAGTATTTT.

The rearrangement uses TRBV5-1 and TRBJ2-5; 9 bases are shared with TRBD1. The CDR3 is made up of 13 amino acids. V was pared by 4 bases and J by 5 bases, with 3 bases of the junction left unmatched. The V gene's germline CDR1 is SGHRS and CDR2 YFSETQ. DNA for the CDR3: TGCGCCAGCAGCGGACAGGGGAGGGAGACCCAGTACTTC. It specifies CASSGQGRETQYF. The whole variable domain, filled in from reference TRBV5-1 and TRBJ2-5, reads KAGVTQTPRYLIKTRGQQVTLSCSPISGHRSVSWYQQTPGQGLQFLFEYFSETQRNKGNFPGRFSGRQFSNSRSEMNVSTLELGDSALYLCASSGQGRETQYFGPGTRLLVL.

This sequence joins TRBV4-1 and TRBJ1-2; a possible D gene is TRBD1 (5 bases). Looked up from germline, CDR1 is MGHRA and CDR2 is YSYEKL. Trimming removed 2 bases at V and 9 bases at J, with 16 bases between. CDR3 length: 14 residues. As DNA, the CDR3 is TGCGCCAGCAGCCAAAGTGGAGGAGGGGTTAGCTACACCTTC. Translation gives CASSQSGGGVSYTF.

As concerns this clone: One end of the junction does not line up with germline, which may come from a read error. The chain carries TRBV5-1 and TRBJ2-7, with 13 bases fitting TRBD2. CDR3 length: 16 residues. In germline, CDR1 is SGHRS, CDR2 YFSETQ. The CDR3 DNA follows: TGCACCAGCAGCTCAGGAGGGACTAGCGGGAACCACGAGCAGTACTTC. Amino acid sequence: CTSSSGGTSGNHEQYF.

This clone has only one observation. The rearrangement joins TRBV19 to TRBJ2-1; the match to TRBD2 covers 7 bases. The germline CDR1 and CDR2 sequences are LNHDA and SQIVND (reference sequence). The ends lost 6 bases at V and 2 bases at J; junction bases unmatched: 4. This CDR3 spans 14 amino acids. In DNA, the CDR3 is TGTGCCAGTAGACCTAGCGGCACCTACAATGAGCAGTTCTTC. Translating it yields CASRPSGTYNEQFF.

The J gene is TRBJ2-7, the V gene TRBV28; tentative D call: TRBD2 (6 bases). The V gene lost 7 bases and the J gene lost 0 bases, with 19 bases spanning the gap. Germline V CDR1 and CDR2: MDHEN, SYDVKM. The CDR3 contains 16 residues. CDR3 amino acids: CASMGLPGRSSYEQYF. The DNA of the CDR3 is TGTGCCAGCATGGGACTTCCTGGGAGGAGCTCCTACGAGCAGTACTTC.

This chain connects TRBV2 to TRBJ1-5, with D uncertain. Trimming took 1 base from V and 7 from J, leaving 11 bases between them. The length of the CDR3 is 14 residues. In germline, CDR1 is SNHLY, CDR2 FYNNEI. CDR3 DNA: TGTGCCAGCAGTGAAGTAAATAGTTTCCAGCCCCAGCATTTT. Its protein is CASSEVNSFQPQHF.

The chain uses TRBV25-1 and TRBJ2-3; D may be TRBD1 (5 bases). With 7 bases removed from V and 0 bases from J, the gap between germline ends came to 5 bases. The V gene's germline CDR1 is MGHDK and CDR2 SYGVNS. The CDR3 loop spans 12 amino acids. This CDR3 is CASTGSTDTQYF. The CDR3 coding sequence is TGTGCCAGCACAGGGAGCACAGATACGCAGTATTTT.

The CDR3 is CASSVATTTDTQYF. In nucleotides, the CDR3 is TGTGCCAGCAGCGTAGCAACTACCACAGATACGCAGTATTTT. This chain links TRBV9 with TRBJ2-3, with unresolved D. This CDR3 is 14 amino acids long. Between the trimmed V and J ends, which lost 0 bases and 2 bases, there was a span of 7 bases. The V gene's germline CDR1 is SGDLS and CDR2 YYNGEE.

The chain couples TRBV13 to TRBJ2-7; D uncertain. This CDR3 is 13 amino acids long. V was cut by 1 base and J by 6 bases, with 10 bases left in between. From germline, CDR1 is PRHDT and CDR2 FYEKMQ (reference sequence). The CDR3 reads CASSLDEAREQYF. Written as DNA, the CDR3 is TGTGCCAGCAGCTTAGACGAGGCCCGCGAGCAGTACTTC.

The rearrangement links TRBV11-2 to TRBJ1-1, with 7 nucleotides matching TRBD1. With V trimmed by 5 bases and J by 7 bases, 13 bases remained unmatched. The CDR3 has 15 residues. Germline V CDR1 and CDR2: SGHAT, FQNNGV. The CDR3, as DNA: TGTGCCAGCAGCAGCTCGACAGGGAGGATAATTGAAGCTTTCTTT. Translation gives CASSSSTGRIIEAFF.

This clone was counted a few times. This chain uses TRBV5-6 with TRBJ1-5; weak D call: TRBD1 (5 bases). Germline CDR1 and CDR2: SGHDT and YYEEEE. The CDR3 loop spans 13 amino acids. V was clipped by 1 base and J by 7 bases, with 9 bases between them. DNA of the CDR3: TGTGCCAGCAGCTTGTGGGGGGGACAGCCCCAGCATTTT. The encoded protein is CASSLWGGQPQHF.

This clone was seen a single time. This sequence joins TRBV29-1 and TRBJ2-7, with TRBD1 identical over 11 bases. This CDR3 spans 13 amino acids. The germline V gene has CDR1 SQVTM and CDR2 ANQGSEA. The V segment lost 4 bases and the J segment 5 bases; nucleotides outside the gene matches: 4. CDR3 nucleotides: TGCAGCGTTGGGACAGGGGGCGAGGACGAGCAGTACTTC. It codes for CSVGTGGEDEQYF.

The chain uses TRBV7-8 and TRBJ2-7, with TRBD1 identical over 9 bases. The ends lost 4 bases at V and 7 bases at J; junction bases unmatched: 8. Germline-derived CDR1 and CDR2 are SGHVS and FQNEAQ. This CDR3 has 14 amino acids. CDR3 sequence reads: CASSSHRGLGEQYF. In DNA, the CDR3 is TGTGCCAGCAGCTCGCACAGGGGGCTGGGTGAGCAGTACTTC.

This sequence joins TRBV4-3 and TRBJ2-5; 8 nucleotides line up with TRBD1. This CDR3 is built from 15 residues. The germline V gene has CDR1 LGHNA and CDR2 YSLEER. The V gene end was trimmed by 4 bases and the J gene end by 4 bases; junction bases not matched to a gene: 8. CDR3 bases: TGCGCCAGCAGCCCCCACCAGGGGGCCACAGAGACCCAGTACTTC. This encodes CASSPHQGATETQYF.

The table lists this clone with a count of one. This chain joins TRBV11-3 and TRBJ2-3, with D maybe TRBD1 (5 bases). V lost 3 bases and J 0 bases, leaving 7 bases between the germline ends. The germline gives CDR1 SGHNT, CDR2 YENEEA. CDR3 length: 14 amino acids. CDR3 DNA: TGTGCCAGCAGCTTGGCAGGGAGCACAGATACGCAGTATTTT. Its protein is CASSLAGSTDTQYF.

The sample holds one count of this clone. This sequence joins TRBV7-8 and TRBJ2-1; 9 bases line up with TRBD1. The CDR3 consists of 15 residues. Losses at the gene ends were 2 bases for V and 3 bases for J; bases not matched to a gene: 2. Germline V gene lookup returns CDR1 SGHVS and CDR2 FQNEAQ. The DNA for the CDR3 is TGTGCCAGCAGCTTAAGGGACAGGGTCTACAATGAGCAGTTCTTC. Translation gives CASSLRDRVYNEQFF.

The genes are TRBV11-1 and TRBJ2-7, with 11 positions matching TRBD1. Germline CDR1 SGHAT, CDR2 FQDESV (reference sequence). V lost 5 bases and J lost 5; bases outside the gene matches: 8. This CDR3 region has 15 residues. CDR3 in DNA: TGTGCCAGCAGCGAATGGACAGGGGGCGGAAACGAGCAGTACTTC. Protein sequence: CASSEWTGGGNEQYF.

This clone appeared once. The V gene is TRBV19, the J gene TRBJ1-2, with 8 bases fitting TRBD1. Germline loops: CDR1 LNHDA, CDR2 SQIVND (reference sequence). Trimming took 7 bases from V and 5 from J; bases not matched to a gene: 12. CDR3 size: 15 residues. CDR3 sequence: CASKDSGGKRYGYTF. The CDR3 DNA follows: TGTGCCAGTAAGGATTCAGGGGGCAAGAGGTATGGCTACACCTTC.

This chain links TRBV18 with TRBJ2-7; 7 bases map to TRBD2. The germline gives CDR1 KGHSH, CDR2 LQKENI. The CDR3 totals 13 residues. V shed 5 bases, J shed 6 bases, and the junction held 7 bases outside the gene matches. CDR3 sequence: CASSSGIGGEQYF. The CDR3 region has the DNA TGTGCCAGCTCAAGCGGGATAGGAGGCGAGCAGTACTTC.

CDR3 region: CASSLRDRVDTEAFF. The CDR3 bases are TGTGCCAGCAGCTTAAGAGACAGGGTTGACACTGAAGCTTTCTTT. The rearrangement joins TRBV11-2 to TRBJ1-1; 7 bases match TRBD1. Unmatched junction bases numbered 6, after V lost 2 bases and J lost 3 bases. The CDR3 covers 15 residues. Germline CDR1 and CDR2: SGHAT and FQNNGV.

As for this clone: The sample carries other DNA sequences with the same CDR3. The V call is TRBV5-1, the J call TRBJ1-4; tentative D call: TRBD1 (6 bases). The germline gives CDR1 SGHRS, CDR2 YFSETQ. This CDR3 contains 14 residues. V was cut by 0 bases and J by 5 bases, with 8 bases left in between. CDR3 amino acids: CASSLGQGNEKLFF. The CDR3, as DNA: TGCGCCAGCAGCTTGGGGCAGGGGAATGAAAAACTGTTTTTT.

DNA for the CDR3: TGTGCCACCCAGCTCGGGGGGGACTACGAGCAGTACTTC. This codes for CATQLGGDYEQYF. The chain recombines TRBV6-6 with TRBJ2-7, with TRBD2 matching over 8 bases. Germline V lookup: CDR1 MNHNY, CDR2 SVGAGI (reference sequence). J was trimmed by 3 bases and V by 10 bases; bases with no gene match: 8. The CDR3 consists of 13 residues.

This chain connects TRBV27 to TRBJ2-3, with TRBD2 matching 11 bases. This CDR3 spans 18 amino acids. CDR1 and CDR2 from the germline V gene are MNHEY and SMNVEV (reference sequence). V shed 2 bases, J shed 3 bases, and the junction held 10 bases outside the gene matches. The CDR3 DNA sequence: TGTGCCAGCAGTTTAATCATGGCTAGCGGGAGGAGGACAGATACGCAGTATTTT. Translated: CASSLIMASGRRTDTQYF.